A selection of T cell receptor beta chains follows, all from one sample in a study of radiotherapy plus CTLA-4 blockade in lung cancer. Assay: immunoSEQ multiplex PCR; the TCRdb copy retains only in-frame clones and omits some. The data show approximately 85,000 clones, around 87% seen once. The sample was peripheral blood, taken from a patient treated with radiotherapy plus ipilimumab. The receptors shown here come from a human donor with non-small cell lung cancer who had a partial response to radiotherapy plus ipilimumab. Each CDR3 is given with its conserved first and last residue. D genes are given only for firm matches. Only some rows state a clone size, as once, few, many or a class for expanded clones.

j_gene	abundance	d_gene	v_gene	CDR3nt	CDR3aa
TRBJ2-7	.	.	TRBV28	TGTGCCAGCACCCGGACTTCCTACGAGCAGTACTTC	CASTRTSYEQYF
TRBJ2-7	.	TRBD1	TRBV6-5	TGTGCCAGCAGTTACCGGACAGGATACGAGCAGTACTTC	CASSYRTGYEQYF
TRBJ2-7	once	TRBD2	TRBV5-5	TGTGCCAGCAGCCTCAGACTAGCGGGAGGGTACGAGCAGTACTTC	CASSLRLAGGYEQYF
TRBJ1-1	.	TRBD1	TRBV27	TGTGCCAGCGGACCGACAGGGGGTGCTGAAGCTTTCTTT	CASGPTGGAEAFF
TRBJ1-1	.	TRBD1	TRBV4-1	TGCGCCAGCAGCCAACAGGGGGCTCGCACTGAAGCTTTCTTT	CASSQQGARTEAFF
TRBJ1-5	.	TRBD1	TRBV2	TGTGCCGGACAGGGTTATGGCAATCAGCCCCAGCATTTT	CAGQGYGNQPQHF
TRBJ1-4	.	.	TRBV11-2	TGTGCCAGCAGCTCCCTCGAAAAACTGTTTTTT	CASSSLEKLFF
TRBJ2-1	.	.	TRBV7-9	TGTGCCAGCAGCCAGCGGCCTTTTCACAGGGACCTTTGGAATGAGCAGTTCTTC	CASSQRPFHRDLWNEQFF
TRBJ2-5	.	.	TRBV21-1	TGTGCCAGCAGCCGACAAGGACAAGGGGAGACCCAGTACTTC	CASSRQGQGETQYF
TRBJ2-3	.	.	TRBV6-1	TGTGCCAGCAGTGAAGGGGGGCTAGTGCCGCACACAGATACGCAGTATTTT	CASSEGGLVPHTDTQYF
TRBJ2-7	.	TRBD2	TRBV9	TGTGCCAGCAGCTCCTCACTAGCGGGAGGTGGGAACGAGCAGTACTTC	CASSSSLAGGGNEQYF
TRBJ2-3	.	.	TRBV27	TGTGCCAGCAGTTTTTTCACCAAGCTACCTAGCACAGATACGCAGTATTTT	CASSFFTKLPSTDTQYF
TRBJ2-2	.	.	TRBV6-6	TGTGCCAGCAGTTATTGGCAGGGTAGGACCGGGGAGCTGTTTTTT	CASSYWQGRTGELFF
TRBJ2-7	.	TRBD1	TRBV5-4	TGTGCCAGCAGCCCACCGGGACAGGGTCGCTACGAGCAGTACTTC	CASSPPGQGRYEQYF
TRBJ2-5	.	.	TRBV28	TGTGCCAGCAGAGATCTGGCCCAAGAGACCCAGTACTTC	CASRDLAQETQYF
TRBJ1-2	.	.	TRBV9	TGTGCCAGCAGCCCCCGGACGGGAGGCAATAACTATGGCTACACCTTC	CASSPRTGGNNYGYTF
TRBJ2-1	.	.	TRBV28	TGTGCCAGCCCACCCGGGGGTAGCAGGGCTTGGATCAATGAGCAGTTCTTC	CASPPGGSRAWINEQFF
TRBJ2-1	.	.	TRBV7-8	TGTGCCAGCAGCTTCACTACACTATCCTACAATGAGCAGTTCTTC	CASSFTTLSYNEQFF
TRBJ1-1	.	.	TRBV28	TGTGCCAGCAGTTTATTTCCCGCGGGGAACACTGAAGCTTTCTTT	CASSLFPAGNTEAFF
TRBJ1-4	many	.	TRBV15	TGTGCCACCAGCAGAGTAGACAGAAAACTGTTTTTT	CATSRVDRKLFF
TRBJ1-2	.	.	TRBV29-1	TGCAGCGTTGATGGCAGCCGGGATGGCTACACCTTC	CSVDGSRDGYTF
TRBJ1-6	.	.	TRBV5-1	TGCGCCAGCATGGCCGCAGATAATTCACCCCTCCACTTT	CASMAADNSPLHF
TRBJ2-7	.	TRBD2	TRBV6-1	TGTGCCAGCAGCCAGCGGGACGTTAGCTCCTACGAGCAGTACTTC	CASSQRDVSSYEQYF
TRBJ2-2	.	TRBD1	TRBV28	TGTGCCAGCAGTTTAGGGGGACAGGGGAGGACCGGGGAGCTGTTTTTT	CASSLGGQGRTGELFF
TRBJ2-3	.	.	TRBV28	TGTGCCAGCAGTTATAATCCAGATACGCAGTATTTT	CASSYNPDTQYF
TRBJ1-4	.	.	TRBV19	TGTGCCAGTAGTAAGACGTGGCAGGGGAATGAAAAACTGTTTTTT	CASSKTWQGNEKLFF
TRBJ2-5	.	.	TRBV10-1	TGCGCCAGCAGTGAACAGGGAAACATAGAGACCCAGTACTTC	CASSEQGNIETQYF
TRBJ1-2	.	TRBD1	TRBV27	TGTGCCAGCAGTTTATCGGGACAGGGGGCCTCTAACTATGGCTACACCTTC	CASSLSGQGASNYGYTF
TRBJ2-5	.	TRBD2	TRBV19	TGTGCCAGTGGAACTAGCGGGCTAAAACAAGAGACCCAGTACTTC	CASGTSGLKQETQYF
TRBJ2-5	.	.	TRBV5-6	TGTGCCAGCAGCTCCTTTGAGACCCAGTACTTC	CASSSFETQYF
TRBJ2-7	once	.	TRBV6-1	TGTGCCAGCAAGCGCCCTAGCGTCCCCGAGCAGTACTTC	CASKRPSVPEQYF
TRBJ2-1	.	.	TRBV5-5	TGTGCCAGCGGCACCGGGCGGGGATTCAATGAGCAGTTCTTC	CASGTGRGFNEQFF
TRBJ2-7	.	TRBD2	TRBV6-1	TGTGCCAGCGGATCTTGGCGGGAGAGCGAGCAGTACTTC	CASGSWRESEQYF
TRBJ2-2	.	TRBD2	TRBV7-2	TGTGCCAGCAGCTTAGCGCGGAATAGCGGGAGGGTGTTTACCGGGGAGCTGTTTTTT	CASSLARNSGRVFTGELFF
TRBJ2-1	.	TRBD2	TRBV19	TGTGCCAGTAGTCTAGCGGGAGGAGTGAGTAATGAGCAGTTCTTC	CASSLAGGVSNEQFF
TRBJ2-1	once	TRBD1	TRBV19	TGTGCCAGTAGTATAAGGGGGATGGGACAGTCCCAATCGGGAAAGTACAATGAGCAGTTCTTC	CASSIRGMGQSQSGKYNEQFF
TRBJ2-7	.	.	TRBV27	TGTGCCAGCAGTCCTTCATCCCACAGGGTGGATAGCTACGAGCAGTACTTC	CASSPSSHRVDSYEQYF
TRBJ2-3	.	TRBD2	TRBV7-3	TGTGCCAGCAGCTTAACTAGCGGGAGGGAAACAGATACGCAGTATTTT	CASSLTSGRETDTQYF
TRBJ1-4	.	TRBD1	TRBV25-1	TGTGCCAGCAGTGAATCGACAGGGGGCAATGAAAAACTGTTTTTT	CASSESTGGNEKLFF
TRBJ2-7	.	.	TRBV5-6	TGTGCCAGCAGCCTCGGACTAGGGGGTGGCGAGCAGTACTTC	CASSLGLGGGEQYF
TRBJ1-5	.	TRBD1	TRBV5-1	TGCGCCAGCAGGCGGGACAGGGGGCCCCAGCATTTT	CASRRDRGPQHF
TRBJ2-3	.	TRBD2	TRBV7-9	TGTGCCAGCAGCCAAGGACTAGCGGGAGGAGATACGCAGTATTTT	CASSQGLAGGDTQYF
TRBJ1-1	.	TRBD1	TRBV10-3	TGTGCCTCTTACCTCGGACAGGGACAAACTGAAGCTTTCTTT	CASYLGQGQTEAFF
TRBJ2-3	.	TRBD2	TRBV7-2	TGTGCCAGCAGCACGCGGGAGATAGATACGCAGTATTTT	CASSTREIDTQYF
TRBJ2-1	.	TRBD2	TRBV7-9	TGTGCCAGCAGCTTTACCGGGACTAGCGGCTACAATGAGCAGTTCTTC	CASSFTGTSGYNEQFF
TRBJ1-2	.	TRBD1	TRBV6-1	TGTGCCAGCAGTGGATCCGGGACAGAGTATGGCTACACCTTC	CASSGSGTEYGYTF
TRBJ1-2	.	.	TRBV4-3	TGCGCCAGCAGCCAAGATCAGCGCTATGGCTACACCTTC	CASSQDQRYGYTF
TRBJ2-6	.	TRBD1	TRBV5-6	TGTGCCAGTTCCGGGACAGGATTTCGGGCCAACGTCCTGACTTTC	CASSGTGFRANVLTF
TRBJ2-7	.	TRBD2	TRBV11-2	TGTGCCAGCAGCTTAGGACTAGCGGGAGGGCGTCAAGAGCAGTACTTC	CASSLGLAGGRQEQYF
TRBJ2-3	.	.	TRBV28	TGTGCCAGCAGTTTACCAACAGATACGCAGTATTTT	CASSLPTDTQYF
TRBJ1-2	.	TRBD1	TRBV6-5	TGTGCCAGCAGCAAGACTTACAGGGGATCCTATGGCTACACCTTC	CASSKTYRGSYGYTF
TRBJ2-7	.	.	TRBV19	TGTGCCAGTAGTTTGATGCCGGGACAACTTGAGCAGTACTTC	CASSLMPGQLEQYF
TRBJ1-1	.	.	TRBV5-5	TGTGCCAGCAGCTTGGGTATGAACACTGAAGCTTTCTTT	CASSLGMNTEAFF
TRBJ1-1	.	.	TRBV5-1	TGCGCCAGCAGCCCGCAGGCGTTGGCGGGCACTGAAGCTTTCTTT	CASSPQALAGTEAFF
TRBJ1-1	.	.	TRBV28	TGTGCCAGCAGTTCCCGCACTGAAGCTTTCTTT	CASSSRTEAFF